The 22 T cell receptor beta chains reported below all come from one sample, sequenced in a study of Graves' ophthalmopathy and Graves' hyperthyroidism. Amplification of the TCR beta CDR3 regions used RNA transcripts (as template). Second-round multiplex PCR followed a first-round RT-PCR using HTBI primers. MiXCR, run by TCRdb on the multiplex PCR reads, gives a single entry per CDR3 protein. The sample records some 1.1 million distinct CDR3 sequences, 35% to 40% being singletons. Sequencing was carried out using peripheral blood or thyroid tissue (not recorded which). These receptor sequences come from an adult man with Graves' hyperthyroidism.

The chain couples TRBV7-6 to TRBJ1-5, with 7 bases that match TRBD1. Germline CDR1 is SGHVS and CDR2 is FNYEAQ. CDR3 length: 14 amino acids. After removal of 6 bases from V and 6 bases from J, the junction contained 8 bases not matched to a gene. The CDR3 DNA is TGTGCCAGCAGTTTGATGACAGGGCGTCAGCCCCAGCATTTT. Amino acids: CASSLMTGRQPQHF.

The gene calls are TRBV7-2 and TRBJ2-7; the match to TRBD1 covers 9 bases. CDR1 and CDR2 from the germline V gene are SGHTA and FQGNSA. The CDR3 has 16 amino acids. V was clipped by 4 bases and J by 0 bases; unmatched bases: 7. CDR3 bases: TGTGCCAGCAGCTCCGGCCGGGACAGGGCCTCCTACGAGCAGTACTTC. This encodes CASSSGRDRASYEQYF.

This clonotype has just a few counts. Its ends do not fully match the called genes, so a read error is possible. This sequence joins TRBV24-1 and TRBJ2-7, with TRBD2 as a possible D gene (5 bases). The V gene's germline CDR1 is KGHDR and CDR2 SFDVKD. The CDR3 sequence is 14 residues long. This CDR3 reads CASSYTDSDYEQYF. CDR3 nucleotides: TGTGCCAGCAGTTATACGGACTCCGACTACGAGCAGTACTTC.

This clonotype was detected ten times or more. CDR3 amino acids: CASSPTGSGRMETQYF. CDR3 sequence (DNA): TGCGCCAGCAGCCCGACCGGGTCAGGGAGGATGGAGACCCAGTACTTC. The chain combines TRBV5-1 with TRBJ2-5; possible D gene TRBD2, 6 bases. CDR3 length: 16 residues. With 4 bases removed from V and 5 bases from J, the gap between germline ends came to 21 bases. Germline CDR1 and CDR2: SGHRS and YFSETQ.

This clonotype appeared many times. The J gene is TRBJ2-5, the V gene TRBV11-1; no clear D. The CDR3 length is 13 residues. Trimming removed 2 bases from V and 5 bases from J, with 9 bases in between. CDR1 SGHAT and CDR2 FQDESV come from the germline V gene (reference sequence). The CDR3 sequence: CASSLWTGETQYF. CDR3 nucleotide sequence: TGTGCCAGCAGCTTATGGACCGGGGAGACCCAGTACTTC. Filled out from reference TRBV11-1 and TRBJ2-5, the complete variable domain reads EAEVAQSPRYKITEKSQAVAFWCDPISGHATLYWYRQILGQGPELLVQFQDESVVDDSQLPKDRFSAERLKGVDSTLKIQPAELGDSAMYLCASSLWTGETQYFGPGTRLLVL.

V gene TRBV30 combines with J gene TRBJ1-1; unclear D gene. Germline loops: CDR1 GTSNPN, CDR2 SVGIG (reference sequence). This CDR3 has 12 residues. V was cut by 0 bases and J by 9 bases, with 11 bases left in between. CDR3 nucleotide sequence: TGTGCCTGGAGTGTTGAACAGAACAAAGCTTTCTTT. Its translation: CAWSVEQNKAFF.

In its sample, this clonotype was seen a few times. V and J are TRBV20-1 and TRBJ1-1; D gene unclear. CDR3 length: 16 residues. V lost 6 bases to trimming and J lost 2 bases, with 22 bases between them. The germline CDR1 and CDR2 sequences are DFQATT and SNEGSKA (reference sequence). The CDR3 DNA reads as TGCAGTGCAACCCCCGCATCCGTCGTGGATAACACTGAAGCTTTCTTT. It translates to CSATPASVVDNTEAFF.

At least ten counts were recorded for this clonotype. J is TRBJ1-1 and V is TRBV6-5; D is ambiguous. The germline V gene encodes CDR1 MNHEY and CDR2 SVGAGI. Between the trimmed V and J ends, which lost 6 bases and 6 bases, there was a span of 20 bases. The CDR3 totals 15 residues. The CDR3 loop is CASSPYEGTAPEAFF. The DNA of the CDR3 is TGTGCCAGCAGCCCCTACGAGGGAACAGCACCTGAAGCTTTCTTT.

This clonotype was seen at least ten times. The chain links TRBV13 to TRBJ1-4; 9 nucleotides line up with TRBD1. The CDR3 sequence is 14 residues long. Per the germline V gene, CDR1 is PRHDT and CDR2 is FYEKMQ (reference sequence). Trimming took 7 bases from V and 8 from J; bases not matched to a gene: 8. The CDR3: CASTVGTGLEKLFF. CDR3 in DNA: TGTGCCAGCACCGTGGGGACAGGGTTGGAAAAACTGTTTTTT.

J is TRBJ1-6 and V is TRBV5-6; D gene uncertain. V lost 3 bases, J lost 4 bases, and 8 bases lay in between. The length of the CDR3 is 14 residues. Germline V gene data show CDR1 as SGHDT and CDR2 as YYEEEE. This chain's CDR3 is CASSYREYNSPLHF. The CDR3 coding sequence is TGTGCCAGCAGCTACAGAGAATATAATTCACCCCTCCACTTT.

In this sample, this clonotype turned up many times. The genes are TRBV7-2 and TRBJ2-5; tentatively, D is TRBD2 (5 bases). The germline V gene has CDR1 SGHTA and CDR2 FQGNSA. V lost 1 base, J lost 0 bases, and 9 bases lay in between. This CDR3 region has 15 residues. The CDR3 is CASSLVRRDQETQYF. CDR3 DNA sequence: TGTGCCAGCAGCTTAGTACGGCGGGACCAAGAGACCCAGTACTTC.

This clonotype was counted ten times or more. The chain employs TRBV20-1 and TRBJ1-2; TRBD1 might be the D (6 bases). The CDR3 covers 14 residues. Trimming took 0 bases from V and 8 from J, leaving 16 bases between them. Germline lookup yields CDR1 DFQATT and CDR2 SNEGSKA (reference sequence). The CDR3 coding sequence is TGCAGTGCTAGAGAACAGGGCTTAATATCCGGCTACACCTTC. Protein: CSAREQGLISGYTF.

With regard to this clonotype: A read error may explain this, as a much larger clone is one base away. The gene calls are TRBV20-1 and TRBJ2-5, with TRBD2 matching 11 bases. The CDR3 runs 15 residues. Unmatched junction bases numbered 10, after V lost 5 bases and J lost 5 bases. Looked up from germline, CDR1 is DFQATT and CDR2 is SNEGSKA (reference sequence). CDR3 protein: CSAGPGLAVFETQYF. For the CDR3, the DNA is TGCAGTGCTGGACCGGGACTAGCGGTTTTTGAGACCCAGTACTTC.

The sample holds a few counts of this clonotype. The chain carries TRBV7-9 and TRBJ2-5; 7 bases are a match to TRBD1. The CDR3 length is 15 residues. J was trimmed by 3 bases and V by 5 bases; bases with no gene match: 9. Germline lookup yields CDR1 SEHNR and CDR2 FQNEAQ (reference sequence). CDR3 coding DNA: TGTGCCAGCAGCCTAGATCAGGGGACAGAAGAGACCCAGTACTTC. Translation: CASSLDQGTEETQYF.

This clonotype was counted a few times. V and J are TRBV2 and TRBJ2-2; D is possibly TRBD1 (5 bases). The CDR3 has 14 residues. Germline V gene sequence: CDR1 SNHLY, CDR2 FYNNEI. The V and J ends lost 3 bases and 7 bases respectively, with 12 bases between them. The CDR3 DNA reads as TGTGCCAGCAGTGAGCAGGGTCGGCACGGGGAGCTGTTTTTT. Its protein is CASSEQGRHGELFF.

In regard to this clonotype: This CDR3 is missing its conserved last phenylalanine or tryptophan, likely due to a read error. No DNA is shown, since the ends of the CDR3 on it are uncertain; the CDR3 is the one TCRdb lists. The CDR3 here is CSAPGSSAL. The genes are TRBV20-1 and TRBJ2-7; the table's D call, TRBD2, was not checked against the DNA. The CDR3 is 9 residues long, ends included. Germline V lookup: CDR1 DFQATT, CDR2 SNEGSKA (reference sequence).

The chain uses TRBV5-1 and TRBJ2-2; TRBD1 aligns across 8 bases. Germline trimming cut 0 bases from V and 13 bases from J; bases unmatched to any gene: 5. Germline V gene lookup returns CDR1 SGHRS and CDR2 YFSETQ. The CDR3 is 13 residues long. The CDR3 is CASSLGGTGSLFF. Written as DNA, the CDR3 is TGCGCCAGCAGCTTGGGCGGGACAGGATCGCTGTTTTTT.

Note on this clonotype: This may come from a read error, since a much larger clone is one base off. The chain combines TRBV6-5 with TRBJ1-3; the D is unclear. The CDR3 loop spans 13 amino acids. From germline, CDR1 is MNHEY and CDR2 SVGAGI. Here the CDR3 DNA reads TGTGCCAGCAGTCGGCTCTCTGGAGACACCATATATTTT. It codes for CASSRLSGDTIYF.

V usage is TRBV7-2 and J usage is TRBJ1-1; 11 bases are a match to TRBD1. The CDR3 sequence is 14 residues long. Trimming took 3 bases from V and 8 from J; bases not matched to a gene: 5. CDR1 is SGHTA, CDR2 FQGNSA, per germline. The CDR3 nucleotides read TGTGCCAGCAGCTTCCCCGGGACAGGGGGGGAAGCTTTCTTT. Its protein is CASSFPGTGGEAFF.

This clonotype has just a few counts. A much larger clone lies one base from this, so it may be a read error. This CDR3 reads CASSLWGDGYTF. The CDR3 nucleotides read TGTGCCAGCAGCTTATGGGGGGATGGCTACACCTTC. The chain couples TRBV7-6 to TRBJ1-2, with D perhaps matching TRBD1 (5 bases). Trimming left V 2 bases short and J 6 bases short, with 7 bases between. This CDR3 region has 12 residues. Germline assignment: CDR1 SGHVS and CDR2 FNYEAQ.

The chain joins TRBV6-5 to TRBJ2-2; D gene unclear. V shed 2 bases and J shed 5 bases, with 9 bases lying between them. This CDR3 is built from 14 residues. CDR1 and CDR2 (germline): MNHEY, SVGAGI. The CDR3 sequence is CASSYGRHTGELFF. CDR3 coding DNA: TGTGCCAGCAGTTACGGCAGACATACCGGGGAGCTGTTTTTT.

This clonotype was found many times. The V and J genes are TRBV7-2 and TRBJ1-3, with D hard to call. The germline V gene encodes CDR1 SGHTA and CDR2 FQGNSA. This CDR3 is 13 amino acids long. Trimming removed 4 bases from V and 4 bases from J, with 8 bases in between. CDR3 amino acids: CASSSQEGNTIYF. CDR3 sequence (DNA): TGTGCCAGCAGCTCCCAGGAAGGAAACACCATATATTTT.